Below are 9 T cell receptor beta chains sequenced from a single sample in a study of tumor-infiltrating lymphocytes in primary liver carcinoma. Blood RNA originated from unsorted whole blood, with germline DNA additionally extracted. A primer in the constant region served to generate TCR beta cDNA from roughly 520 ng of total RNA. Construction of TCR beta libraries relied on three successive nested multiplex PCR rounds employing slightly modified ARM-PCR. Two initial PCR rounds of approximately 10 cycles each paired TRBV1-TRBV30 forward primers with a C-beta reverse primer. MiXCR was run by TCRdb on the multiplex PCR reads, yielding one entry per CDR3 protein. This table has more than 150,000 distinct CDR3 sequences, over 50% appearing once. Material for sequencing was peripheral blood. The receptor source for this set is a middle-aged man with primary liver carcinoma and hepatitis B virus infection.

Regarding this clonotype: A much larger clone differs by one base, so this may be a read error. The J gene is TRBJ2-7, the V gene TRBV6-1; 8 bases map to TRBD1. Germline V gene data show CDR1 as MNHNS and CDR2 as SASEGT. The CDR3 extends over 13 amino acids. CDR3 region: CVIKDRVSYEQYF. The CDR3 DNA reads TGTGTCATTAAGGACAGGGTATCCTACGAGCAGTACTTC.

Comment on this clonotype: A much larger clone is a single base away; this may be a read error. The V gene is TRBV29-1, the J gene TRBJ2-1, with TRBD1 as a possible D gene (5 bases). This CDR3 is 12 amino acids long. CDR1 and CDR2 from the germline V gene are SQVTM and ANQGSEA. CDR3 amino acids: CSASVWGNEEFF. The CDR3 DNA reads as TGCAGCGCGAGCGTGTGGGGCAATGAGGAGTTCTTC.

The chain is built from TRBV11-2 and TRBJ2-5; no firm D call. The germline V gene encodes CDR1 SGHAT and CDR2 FQNNGV. The CDR3 totals 14 residues. V lost 2 bases, J lost 5 bases, and 12 bases lay in between. CDR3 sequence: CASSLTVPRETQYF. The CDR3 DNA sequence: TGTGCCAGCAGCTTAACGGTTCCCCGGGAGACCCAGTACTTC.

Of note for this clonotype: This clone may be a read error of a much larger clone one base away. The chain recombines TRBV4-1 with TRBJ1-6; D ambiguous. Germline V CDR1 and CDR2: MGHRA, YSYEKL. CDR3 length: 14 amino acids. Deletions cut 4 bases from V and 5 bases from J, with 9 bases between. The CDR3 reads CASSPDGNNSPLHF. DNA for the CDR3: TGCGCCAGCAGCCCCGACGGCAATAATTCACCCCTCCACTTT.

Concerning this clonotype itself: This may be a read error: a much more frequent sequence differs by one nucleotide. The chain has TRBV29-1 and TRBJ2-4; 7 bases map to TRBD1. The CDR3 has 12 residues. Germline CDR1 reads SQVTM; CDR2 reads ANQGSEA. The CDR3 DNA reads TGCATCGGCTGGGACAGCAAAAACATTCAGTACTTC. It yields the protein CIGWDSKNIQYF.

Details on this clonotype: One base away lies a much larger clone, so this may be a sequencing read error. The rearrangement joins TRBV11-2 to TRBJ2-5, with D perhaps matching TRBD2 (5 bases). The V and J ends lost 1 base and 5 bases respectively, with 14 bases between them. Germline V gene lookup returns CDR1 SGHAT and CDR2 FQNNGV. The CDR3 runs to 15 residues. CDR3 nucleotide sequence: TGTGCCAGCAGCTTAGTGGGTGGGCTAGCTGAGACCCAGTACTTC. It encodes CASSLVGGLAETQYF.

This clonotype was picked up one time. One end of the junction fails to match germline, which may point to a read error. The V and J genes are TRBV10-3 and TRBJ2-5, with a possible D match to TRBD1 (6 bases). Germline lookup yields CDR1 ENHRY and CDR2 SYGVKD. The CDR3 is 11 amino acids. The CDR3 spells CAIRADRESNF. The CDR3 region has the DNA TGTGCCATCAGAGCGGACAGAGAAAGTAACTTC.

Concerning this clonotype: The junction differs from germline at one of its ends, possibly a read error. The V call is TRBV11-2, the J call TRBJ1-5; a possible D gene is TRBD1 (5 bases). The germline gives CDR1 SGHAT, CDR2 FQNNGV. The CDR3 extends over 13 amino acids. The CDR3 DNA follows: TGTGCCAGCATCTTAGGGGAATGTCAGCCCCAGCATTTT. Protein sequence: CASILGECQPQHF.

J is TRBJ2-1 and V is TRBV11-2; D call uncertain. Germline-derived CDR1 and CDR2 are SGHAT and FQNNGV. The CDR3 runs 13 residues. The CDR3 sequence: CANSLDRQNEQFF. The CDR3 DNA is TGTGCAAACAGCTTAGATAGGCAGAATGAGCAGTTCTTC.